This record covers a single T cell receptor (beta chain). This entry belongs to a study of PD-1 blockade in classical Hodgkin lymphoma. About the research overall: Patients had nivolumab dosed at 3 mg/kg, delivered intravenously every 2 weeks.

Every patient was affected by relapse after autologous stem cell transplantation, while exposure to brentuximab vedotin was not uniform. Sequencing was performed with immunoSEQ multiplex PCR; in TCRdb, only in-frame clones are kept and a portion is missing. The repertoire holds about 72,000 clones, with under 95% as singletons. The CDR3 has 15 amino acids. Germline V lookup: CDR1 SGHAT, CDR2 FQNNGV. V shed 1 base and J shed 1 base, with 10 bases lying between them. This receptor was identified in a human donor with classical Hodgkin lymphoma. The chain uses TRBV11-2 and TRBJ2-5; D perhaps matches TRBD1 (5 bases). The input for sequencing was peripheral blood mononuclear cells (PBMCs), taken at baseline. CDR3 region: CASSLVPGRQETQYF. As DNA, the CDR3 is TGTGCCAGCAGCTTAGTTCCAGGGCGCCAAGAGACCCAGTACTTC. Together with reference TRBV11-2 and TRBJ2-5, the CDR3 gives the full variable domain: EAGVAQSPRYKIIEKRQSVAFWCNPISGHATLYWYQQILGQGPKLLIQFQNNGVVDDSQLPKDRFSAERLKGVDSTLKIQPAKLEDSAVYLCASSLVPGRQETQYFGPGTRLLVL.